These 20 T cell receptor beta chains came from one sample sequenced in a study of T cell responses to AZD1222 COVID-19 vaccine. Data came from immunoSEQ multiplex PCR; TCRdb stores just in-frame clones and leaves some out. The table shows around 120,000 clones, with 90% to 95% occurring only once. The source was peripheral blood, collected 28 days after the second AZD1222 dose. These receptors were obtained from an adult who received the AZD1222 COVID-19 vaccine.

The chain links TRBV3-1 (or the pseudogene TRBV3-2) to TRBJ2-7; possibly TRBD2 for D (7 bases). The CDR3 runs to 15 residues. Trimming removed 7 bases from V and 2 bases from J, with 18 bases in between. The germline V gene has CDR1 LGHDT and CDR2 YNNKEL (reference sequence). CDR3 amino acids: CASTRSRGDTYEQYF. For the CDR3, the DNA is TGTGCCAGCACCCGAAGCCGGGGGGACACCTACGAGCAGTACTTC.

In DNA, the CDR3 is TGTGCCAGCGGGGGGACCTACAATGAGCAGTTCTTC. Amino acids: CASGGTYNEQFF. The genes are TRBV2 and TRBJ2-1; D may be TRBD2 (6 bases). V gave up 8 bases and J gave up 2 bases, with 7 bases separating them. This CDR3 has 12 amino acids. Germline V lookup: CDR1 SNHLY, CDR2 FYNNEI.

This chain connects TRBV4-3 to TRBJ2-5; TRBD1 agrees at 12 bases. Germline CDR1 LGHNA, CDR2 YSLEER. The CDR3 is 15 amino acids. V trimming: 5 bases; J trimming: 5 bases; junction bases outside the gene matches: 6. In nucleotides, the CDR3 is TGCGCCAGCAGCTTCGGGACAGGGGGCGTCGAGACCCAGTACTTC. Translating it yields CASSFGTGGVETQYF.

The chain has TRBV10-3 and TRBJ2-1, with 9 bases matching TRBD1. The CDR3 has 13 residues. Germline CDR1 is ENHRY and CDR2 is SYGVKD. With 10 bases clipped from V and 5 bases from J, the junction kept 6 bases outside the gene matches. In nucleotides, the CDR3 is TGTGCCACCACAGGGGGCTTGGACAATGAGCAGTTCTTC. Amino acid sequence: CATTGGLDNEQFF.

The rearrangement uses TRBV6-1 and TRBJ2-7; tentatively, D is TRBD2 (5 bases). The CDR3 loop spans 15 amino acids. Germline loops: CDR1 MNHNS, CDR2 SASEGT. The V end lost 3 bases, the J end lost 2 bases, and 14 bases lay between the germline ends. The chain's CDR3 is CASSERQERAYEQYF. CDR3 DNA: TGTGCCAGCAGTGAGCGGCAGGAGAGGGCCTACGAGCAGTACTTC.

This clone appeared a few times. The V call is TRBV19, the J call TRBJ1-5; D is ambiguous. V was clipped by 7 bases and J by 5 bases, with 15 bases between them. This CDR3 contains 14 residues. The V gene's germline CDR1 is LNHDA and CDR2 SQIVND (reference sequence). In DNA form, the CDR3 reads TGTGCCAGTAACCCGGACGTTGGGGATCAGCCCCAGCATTTT. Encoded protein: CASNPDVGDQPQHF.

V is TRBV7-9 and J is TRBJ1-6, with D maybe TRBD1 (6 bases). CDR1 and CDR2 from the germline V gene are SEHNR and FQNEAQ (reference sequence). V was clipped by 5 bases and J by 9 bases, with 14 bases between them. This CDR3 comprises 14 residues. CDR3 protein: CASSLDGGASPLHF. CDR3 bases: TGTGCCAGCAGCCTAGACGGGGGGGCTTCACCCCTCCACTTT.

CDR3 loop: CASSQGAGAYEQYF. CDR3 in DNA: TGCGCCAGCAGCCAAGGGGCGGGGGCCTACGAGCAGTACTTC. The chain links TRBV4-3 to TRBJ2-7, with 7 bases matching TRBD2. This CDR3 has 14 residues. V lost 1 base, J lost 2 bases, and 2 bases stayed unmatched. Germline V CDR1 and CDR2: LGHNA, YSLEER.

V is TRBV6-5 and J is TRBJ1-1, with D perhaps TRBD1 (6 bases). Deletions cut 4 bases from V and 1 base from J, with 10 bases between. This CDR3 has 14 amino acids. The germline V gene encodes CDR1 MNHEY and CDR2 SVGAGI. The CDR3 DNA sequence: TGTGCCAGCAGTTTCAACAGGGAGAACACTGAAGCTTTCTTT. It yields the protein CASSFNRENTEAFF.

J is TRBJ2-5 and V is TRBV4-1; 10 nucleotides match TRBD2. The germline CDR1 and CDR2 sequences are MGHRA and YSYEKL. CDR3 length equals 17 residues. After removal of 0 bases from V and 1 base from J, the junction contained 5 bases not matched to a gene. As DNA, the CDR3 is TGCGCCAGCAGCCAAGAGCTAGCGGGGGATATCCAAGAGACCCAGTACTTC. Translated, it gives CASSQELAGDIQETQYF.

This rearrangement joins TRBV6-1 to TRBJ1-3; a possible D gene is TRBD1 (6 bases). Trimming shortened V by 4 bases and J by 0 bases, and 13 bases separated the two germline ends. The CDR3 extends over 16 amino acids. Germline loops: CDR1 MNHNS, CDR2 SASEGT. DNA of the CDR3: TGTGCCAGCAGTGTCAGGACAGCATACTCTGGAAACACCATATATTTT. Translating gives CASSVRTAYSGNTIYF.

The CDR3 protein is CASSYRGRETEAFF. The CDR3 DNA is TGTGCCAGCAGTTACAGGGGGCGCGAGACTGAAGCTTTCTTT. V gene TRBV6-5 combines with J gene TRBJ1-1; 7 bases agree with TRBD1. Germline CDR1 MNHEY, CDR2 SVGAGI. V was clipped by 2 bases and J by 5 bases; unmatched bases: 5. The CDR3 is 14 residues long.

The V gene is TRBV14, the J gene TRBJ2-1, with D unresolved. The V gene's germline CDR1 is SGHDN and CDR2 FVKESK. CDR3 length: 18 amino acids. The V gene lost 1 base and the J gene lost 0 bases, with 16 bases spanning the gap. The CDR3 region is CASSQGYKTVSSYNEQFF. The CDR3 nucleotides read TGTGCCAGCAGCCAAGGATACAAGACTGTAAGCTCCTACAATGAGCAGTTCTTC.

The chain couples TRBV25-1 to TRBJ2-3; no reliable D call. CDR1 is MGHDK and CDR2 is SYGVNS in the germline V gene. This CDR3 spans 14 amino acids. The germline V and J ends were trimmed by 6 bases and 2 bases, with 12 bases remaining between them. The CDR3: CASRGEVITDTQYF. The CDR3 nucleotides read TGTGCCAGCAGGGGTGAGGTGATCACAGATACGCAGTATTTT.

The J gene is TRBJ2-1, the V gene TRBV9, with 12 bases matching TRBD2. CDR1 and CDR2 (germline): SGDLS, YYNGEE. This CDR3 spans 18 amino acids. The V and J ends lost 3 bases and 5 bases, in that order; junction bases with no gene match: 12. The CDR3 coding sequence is TGTGCCAGCAGCGGGCCATACGAGGGACTAGCGGGCCACAATGAGCAGTTCTTC. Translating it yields CASSGPYEGLAGHNEQFF. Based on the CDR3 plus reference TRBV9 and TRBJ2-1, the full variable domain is DSGVTQTPKHLITATGQRVTLRCSPRSGDLSVYWYQQSLDQGLQFLIQYYNGEERAKGNILERFSAQQFPDLHSELNLSSLELGDSALYFCASSGPYEGLAGHNEQFFGPGTRLTVL.

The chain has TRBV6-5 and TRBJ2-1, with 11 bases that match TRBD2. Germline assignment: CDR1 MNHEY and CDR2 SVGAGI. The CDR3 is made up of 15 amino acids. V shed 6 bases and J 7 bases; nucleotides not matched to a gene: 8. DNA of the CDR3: TGTGCCAGCAGATTTAGCGGGGGGGCTTGGAATGAGCAGTTCTTC. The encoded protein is CASRFSGGAWNEQFF.

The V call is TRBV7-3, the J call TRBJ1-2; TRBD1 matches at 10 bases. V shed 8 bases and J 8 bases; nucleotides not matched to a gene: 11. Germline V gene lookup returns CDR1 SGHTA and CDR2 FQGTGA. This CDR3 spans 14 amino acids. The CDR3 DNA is TGTGCCAGCGGGAATCCCGGGACAGGGGAGGGCTACACCTTC. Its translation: CASGNPGTGEGYTF.

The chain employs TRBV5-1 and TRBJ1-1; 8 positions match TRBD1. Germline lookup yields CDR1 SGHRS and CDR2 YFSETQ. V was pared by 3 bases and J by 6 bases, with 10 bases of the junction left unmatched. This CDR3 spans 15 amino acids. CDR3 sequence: CASSWEGQGGAEAFF. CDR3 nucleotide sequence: TGCGCCAGCAGCTGGGAAGGACAGGGAGGCGCTGAAGCTTTCTTT.

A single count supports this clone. The CDR3 here is CASGRTGSGNTIYF. For the CDR3, the DNA is TGTGCCAGCGGGAGGACAGGCTCTGGAAACACCATATATTTT. V and J are TRBV6-5 and TRBJ1-3; 7 positions match TRBD1. Germline CDR1 reads MNHEY; CDR2 reads SVGAGI. The CDR3 sequence is 14 residues long. J was trimmed by 0 bases and V by 8 bases; bases with no gene match: 4.

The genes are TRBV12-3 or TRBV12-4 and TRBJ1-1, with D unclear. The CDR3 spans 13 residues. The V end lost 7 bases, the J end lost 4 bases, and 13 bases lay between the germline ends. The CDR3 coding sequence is TGTGCCAGCACCCCGGGAGGAAGCACTGAAGCTTTCTTT. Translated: CASTPGGSTEAFF.